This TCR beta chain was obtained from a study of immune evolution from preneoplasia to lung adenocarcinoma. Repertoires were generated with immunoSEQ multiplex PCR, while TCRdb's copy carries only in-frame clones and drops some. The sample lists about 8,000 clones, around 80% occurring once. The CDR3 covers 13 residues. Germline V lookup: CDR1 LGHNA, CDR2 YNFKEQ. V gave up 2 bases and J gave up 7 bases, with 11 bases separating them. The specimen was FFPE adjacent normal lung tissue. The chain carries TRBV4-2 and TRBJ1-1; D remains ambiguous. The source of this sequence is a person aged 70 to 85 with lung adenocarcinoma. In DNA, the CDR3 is TGTGCCAGCAGCCAACGATTACAGCTTGAAGCTTTCTTT. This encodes CASSQRLQLEAFF.